This is a list of T cell receptor beta chains from one sample in a study of T cell responses to AZD1222 COVID-19 vaccine. The repertoire was sequenced with immunoSEQ multiplex PCR; TCRdb's copy has only in-frame clones and lacks some. There are about 99,000 clones in the sample; approximately 90% occur only once, and less than 3.5% lies in the top ten. The source material was peripheral blood, sampled on day 0 of AZD1222 vaccination. All receptors derive from an adult in good health. The CDR3 runs from the conserved cysteine through the conserved F or W. Fields, in order: clone size, V gene, J gene, D gene, CDR3 protein, CDR3 DNA. A D gene is named only where the DNA matches it firmly. Clone sizes are given selectively: once, few, many, or a class where the clone is expanded.

.,TRBV4-1,TRBJ1-4,.,CASSQERAATNEKLFF,TGCGCCAGCAGCCAAGAGAGGGCTGCAACTAATGAAAAACTGTTTTTT
many,TRBV7-9,TRBJ1-5,.,CASSLGGIGQQPQHF,TGTGCCAGCAGCTTAGGTGGGATTGGGCAGCAGCCCCAGCATTTT
.,TRBV9,TRBJ2-1,TRBD1,CASSETGEPQFF,TGTGCCAGCAGCGAAACAGGGGAGCCCCAGTTCTTC
.,TRBV7-6,TRBJ2-1,TRBD2,CASSSSGGAIDEQFF,TGTGCCAGCAGCAGTAGCGGGGGGGCCATAGATGAGCAGTTCTTC
.,TRBV25-1,TRBJ1-4,TRBD1,CASSDRTGPTNEKLFF,TGTGCCAGCAGTGACCGGACAGGCCCAACTAATGAAAAACTGTTTTTT
.,TRBV27,TRBJ1-4,TRBD1,CASSPLGGEEKLFF,TGTGCCAGCAGTCCTTTAGGGGGCGAGGAAAAACTGTTTTTT
once,TRBV11-2,TRBJ1-1,.,CASSFRAEAFF,TGTGCCAGCAGCTTTAGAGCTGAAGCTTTCTTT
.,TRBV7-2,TRBJ1-2,.,CASSLRGAYGYTF,TGTGCCAGCAGCTTACGGGGGGCGTATGGCTACACCTTC
.,TRBV9,TRBJ1-1,.,CASSYRGSGEAFF,TGTGCCAGCAGCTACCGGGGTTCGGGGGAAGCTTTCTTT
once,TRBV10-3,TRBJ1-2,.,CAIRRGDNYGYTF,TGTGCCATCAGGAGGGGGGACAACTATGGCTACACCTTC
.,TRBV7-2,TRBJ1-2,.,CASSLAGLSGYTF,TGTGCCAGCAGCTTAGCGGGACTTAGTGGCTACACCTTC
.,TRBV10-3,TRBJ1-5,.,CAISEGGQPQHF,TGTGCCATCAGTGAAGGAGGGCAGCCCCAGCATTTT
once,TRBV5-6,TRBJ2-2,TRBD2,CASSPRGLGPSGELFF,TGTGCCAGCAGCCCTCGGGGACTAGGGCCATCCGGGGAGCTGTTTTTT
.,TRBV5-6,TRBJ1-2,.,CASSFLTSGYTF,TGTGCCAGCAGCTTTCTAACCTCGGGCTACACCTTC
.,TRBV4-1,TRBJ2-7,.,CASSYEQYF,TGCGCCAGCTCCTACGAGCAGTACTTC
.,TRBV7-8,TRBJ1-2,.,CASSLRDTGYGYTF,TGTGCCAGCAGCCTACGGGACACAGGCTATGGCTACACCTTC
once,TRBV18,TRBJ2-1,TRBD2,CASSPLGSGGLSSYNEQFF,TGTGCCAGCTCACCCCTTGGGAGCGGGGGGCTTAGCTCCTACAATGAGCAGTTCTTC
.,TRBV14,TRBJ1-1,.,CASEIVTEAFF,TGTGCCAGCGAGATTGTCACTGAAGCTTTCTTT
.,TRBV6-2/TRBV6-3,TRBJ1-1,.,CASSKIKQGVGTEAFF,TGTGCCAGCAGCAAAATCAAACAGGGAGTGGGCACTGAAGCTTTCTTT
.,TRBV7-9,TRBJ2-2,.,CASSLGPGKNTGELFF,TGTGCCAGCAGCTTAGGCCCAGGCAAGAACACCGGGGAGCTGTTTTTT
.,TRBV27,TRBJ2-3,.,CASSSQGVSGTDTQYF,TGTGCCAGCAGTTCCCAAGGGGTATCCGGCACAGATACGCAGTATTTT
.,TRBV30,TRBJ2-5,TRBD2,CAWRLAGGETQYF,TGTGCCTGGCGACTAGCGGGAGGGGAGACCCAGTACTTC